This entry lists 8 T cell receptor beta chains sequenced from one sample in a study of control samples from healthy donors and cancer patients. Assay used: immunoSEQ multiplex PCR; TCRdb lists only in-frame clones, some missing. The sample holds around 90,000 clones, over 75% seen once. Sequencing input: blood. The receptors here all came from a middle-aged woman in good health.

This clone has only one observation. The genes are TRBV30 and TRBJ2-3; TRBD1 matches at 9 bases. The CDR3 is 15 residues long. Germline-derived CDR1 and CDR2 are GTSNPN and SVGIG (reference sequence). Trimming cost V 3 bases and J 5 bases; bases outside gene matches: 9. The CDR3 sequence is CAWREGTGLGDTQYF. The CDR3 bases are TGTGCCTGGAGGGAAGGGACAGGGCTGGGAGATACGCAGTATTTT. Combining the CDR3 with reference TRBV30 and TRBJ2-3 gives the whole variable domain SQTIHQWPATLVQPVGSPLSLECTVEGTSNPNLYWYRQAAGRGLQLLFYSVGIGQISSEVPQNLSASRPQDRQFILSSKKLLLSDSGFYLCAWREGTGLGDTQYFGPGTRLTVL.

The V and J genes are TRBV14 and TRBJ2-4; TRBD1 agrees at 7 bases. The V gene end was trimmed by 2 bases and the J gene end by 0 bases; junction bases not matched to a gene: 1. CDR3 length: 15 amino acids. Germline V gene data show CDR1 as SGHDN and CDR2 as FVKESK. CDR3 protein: CASSQNRGAKNIQYF. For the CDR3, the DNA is TGTGCCAGCAGCCAAAACAGGGGAGCCAAAAACATTCAGTACTTC.

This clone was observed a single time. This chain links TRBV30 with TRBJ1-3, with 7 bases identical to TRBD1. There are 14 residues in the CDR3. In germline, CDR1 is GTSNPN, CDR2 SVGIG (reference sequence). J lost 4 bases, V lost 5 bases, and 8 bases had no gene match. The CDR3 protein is CAWSTGIEGNTIYF. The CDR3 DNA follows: TGTGCCTGGTCGACAGGGATAGAAGGAAACACCATATATTTT.

The CDR3 DNA reads TGTGCCAGCAGAAGGACAGGGGGCTTAGAGATTGCTAACTATGGCTACACCTTC. Its translation: CASRRTGGLEIANYGYTF. This rearrangement joins TRBV2 to TRBJ1-2, with 11 bases lining up with TRBD1. The CDR3 loop spans 18 amino acids. Unmatched junction bases numbered 12, after V lost 6 bases and J lost 0 bases. Per the germline V gene, CDR1 is SNHLY and CDR2 is FYNNEI.

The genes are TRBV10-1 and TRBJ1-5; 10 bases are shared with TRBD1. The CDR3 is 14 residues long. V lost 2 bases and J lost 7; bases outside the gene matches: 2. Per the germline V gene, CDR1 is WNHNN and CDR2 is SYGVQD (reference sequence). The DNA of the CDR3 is TGCGCCAGCAGTGAGGGACAGGGGGACCAGCCCCAGCATTTT. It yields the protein CASSEGQGDQPQHF.

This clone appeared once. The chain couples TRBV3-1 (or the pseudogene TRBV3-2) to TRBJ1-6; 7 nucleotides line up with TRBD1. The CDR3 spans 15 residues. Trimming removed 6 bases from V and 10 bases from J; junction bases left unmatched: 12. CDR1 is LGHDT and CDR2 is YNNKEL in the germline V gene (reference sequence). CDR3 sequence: CASSQTGARGSPLHF. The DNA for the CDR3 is TGTGCCAGCAGTCAAACAGGGGCGAGAGGATCACCCCTCCACTTT.

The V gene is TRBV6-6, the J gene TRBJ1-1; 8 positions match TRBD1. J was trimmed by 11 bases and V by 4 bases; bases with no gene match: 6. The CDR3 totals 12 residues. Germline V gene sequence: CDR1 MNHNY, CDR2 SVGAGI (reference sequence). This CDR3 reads CASSSGQGGAFF. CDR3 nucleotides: TGTGCCAGCAGTTCCGGACAGGGAGGCGCTTTCTTT.

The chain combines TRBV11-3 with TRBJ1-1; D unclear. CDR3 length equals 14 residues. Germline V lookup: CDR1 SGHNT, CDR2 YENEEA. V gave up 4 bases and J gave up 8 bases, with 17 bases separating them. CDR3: CASSSEESPREAFF. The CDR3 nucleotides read TGTGCCAGCAGCTCCGAGGAGTCCCCTAGGGAAGCTTTCTTT.